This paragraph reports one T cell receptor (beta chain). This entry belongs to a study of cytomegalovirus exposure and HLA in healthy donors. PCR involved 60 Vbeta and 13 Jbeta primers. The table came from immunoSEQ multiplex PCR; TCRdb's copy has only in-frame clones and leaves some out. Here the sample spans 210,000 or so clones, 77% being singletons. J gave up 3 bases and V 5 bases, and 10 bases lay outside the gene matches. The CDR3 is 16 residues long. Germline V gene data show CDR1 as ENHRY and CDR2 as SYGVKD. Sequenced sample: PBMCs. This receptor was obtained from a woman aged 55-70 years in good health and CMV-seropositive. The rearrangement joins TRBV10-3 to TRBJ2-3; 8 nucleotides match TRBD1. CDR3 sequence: CAISTTGGEITDTQYF. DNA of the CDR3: TGTGCCATCAGTACAACAGGGGGTGAGATTACAGATACGCAGTATTTT.